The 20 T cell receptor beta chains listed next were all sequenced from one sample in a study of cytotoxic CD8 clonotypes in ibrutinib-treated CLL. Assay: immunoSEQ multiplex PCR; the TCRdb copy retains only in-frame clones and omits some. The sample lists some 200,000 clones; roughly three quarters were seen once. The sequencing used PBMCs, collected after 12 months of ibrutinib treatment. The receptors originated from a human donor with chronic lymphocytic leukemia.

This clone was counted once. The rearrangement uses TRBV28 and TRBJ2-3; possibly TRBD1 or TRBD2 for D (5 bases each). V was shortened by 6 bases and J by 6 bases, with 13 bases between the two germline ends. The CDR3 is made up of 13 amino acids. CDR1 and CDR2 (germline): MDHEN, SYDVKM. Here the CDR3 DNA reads TGTGCCAGCAGAACCCCCGGGGCGGATACGCAGTATTTT. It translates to CASRTPGADTQYF.

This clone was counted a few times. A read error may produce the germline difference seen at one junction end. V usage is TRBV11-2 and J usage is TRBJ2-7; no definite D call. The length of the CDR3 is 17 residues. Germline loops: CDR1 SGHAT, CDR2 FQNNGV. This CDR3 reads CASSQDRSLTLTYEQYF. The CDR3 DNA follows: TGCGCCAGCAGCCAAGATAGGTCACTTACTTTAACCTACGAGCAGTACTTC.

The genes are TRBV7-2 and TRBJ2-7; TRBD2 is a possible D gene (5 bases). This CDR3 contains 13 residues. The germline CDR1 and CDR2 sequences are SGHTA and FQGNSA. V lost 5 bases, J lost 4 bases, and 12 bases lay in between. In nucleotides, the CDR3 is TGTGCCAGCAGCACCGGACGGGATTACGAGCAGTACTTC. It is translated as CASSTGRDYEQYF.

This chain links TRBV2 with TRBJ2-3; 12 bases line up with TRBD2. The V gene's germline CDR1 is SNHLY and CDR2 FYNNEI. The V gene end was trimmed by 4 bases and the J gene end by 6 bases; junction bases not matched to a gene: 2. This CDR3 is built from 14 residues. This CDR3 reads CASSGLAGADTQYF. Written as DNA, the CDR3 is TGTGCCAGCAGTGGACTAGCGGGAGCGGATACGCAGTATTTT.

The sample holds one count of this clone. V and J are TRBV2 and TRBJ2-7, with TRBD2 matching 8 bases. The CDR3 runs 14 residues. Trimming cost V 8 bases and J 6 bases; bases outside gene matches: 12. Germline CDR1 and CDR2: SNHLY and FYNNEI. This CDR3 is CASRGGGAISEQYF. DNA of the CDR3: TGTGCCAGCCGGGGGGGCGGTGCCATTTCCGAGCAGTACTTC.

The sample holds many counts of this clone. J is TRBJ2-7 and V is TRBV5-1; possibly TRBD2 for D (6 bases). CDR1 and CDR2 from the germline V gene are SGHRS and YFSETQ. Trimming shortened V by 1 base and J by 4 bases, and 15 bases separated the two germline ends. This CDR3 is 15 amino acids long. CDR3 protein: CASSLLTGVGYEQYF. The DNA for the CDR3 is TGCGCCAGCAGCTTGTTAACGGGAGTAGGATACGAGCAGTACTTC.

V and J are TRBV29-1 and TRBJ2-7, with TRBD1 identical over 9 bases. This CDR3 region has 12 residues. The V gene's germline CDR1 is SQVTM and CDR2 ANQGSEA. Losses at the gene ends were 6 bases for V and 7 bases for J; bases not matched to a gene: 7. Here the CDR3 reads CSVIPGQGEQYF. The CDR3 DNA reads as TGCAGCGTGATCCCGGGACAGGGTGAGCAGTACTTC.

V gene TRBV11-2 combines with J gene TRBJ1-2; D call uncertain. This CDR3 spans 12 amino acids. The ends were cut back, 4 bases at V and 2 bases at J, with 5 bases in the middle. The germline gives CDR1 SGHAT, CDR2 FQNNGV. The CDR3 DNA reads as TGTGCCAGCAGCTATGGCAACTATGGCTACACCTTC. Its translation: CASSYGNYGYTF.

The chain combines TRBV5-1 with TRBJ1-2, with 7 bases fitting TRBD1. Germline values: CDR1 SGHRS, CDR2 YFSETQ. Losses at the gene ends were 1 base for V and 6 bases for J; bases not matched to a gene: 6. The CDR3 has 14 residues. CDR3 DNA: TGCGCCAGCAGCTTGCTCTATCAGGGGGATGGCTACACCTTC. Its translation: CASSLLYQGDGYTF. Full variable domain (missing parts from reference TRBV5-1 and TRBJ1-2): KAGVTQTPRYLIKTRGQQVTLSCSPISGHRSVSWYQQTPGQGLQFLFEYFSETQRNKGNFPGRFSGRQFSNSRSEMNVSTLELGDSALYLCASSLLYQGDGYTFGSGTRLTVV.

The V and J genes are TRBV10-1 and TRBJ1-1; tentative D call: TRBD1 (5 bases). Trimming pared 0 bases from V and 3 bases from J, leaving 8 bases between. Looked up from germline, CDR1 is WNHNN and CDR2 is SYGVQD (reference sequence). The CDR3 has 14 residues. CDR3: CASSESRGDTEAFF. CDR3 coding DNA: TGCGCCAGCAGTGAGTCAAGGGGCGACACTGAAGCTTTCTTT.

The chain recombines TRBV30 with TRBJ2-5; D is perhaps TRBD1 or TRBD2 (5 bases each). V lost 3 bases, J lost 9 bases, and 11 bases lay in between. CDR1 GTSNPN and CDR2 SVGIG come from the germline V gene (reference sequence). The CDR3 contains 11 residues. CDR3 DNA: TGTGCCTGGAGGGGGGTAGTGGCCCAGTACTTC. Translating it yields CAWRGVVAQYF.

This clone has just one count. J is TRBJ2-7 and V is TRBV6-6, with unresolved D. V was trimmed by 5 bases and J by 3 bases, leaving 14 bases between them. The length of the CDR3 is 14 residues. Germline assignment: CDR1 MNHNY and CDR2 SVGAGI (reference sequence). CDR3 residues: CASSPTLQSYEQYF. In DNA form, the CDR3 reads TGTGCCAGCAGTCCCACCCTACAGAGCTACGAGCAGTACTTC.

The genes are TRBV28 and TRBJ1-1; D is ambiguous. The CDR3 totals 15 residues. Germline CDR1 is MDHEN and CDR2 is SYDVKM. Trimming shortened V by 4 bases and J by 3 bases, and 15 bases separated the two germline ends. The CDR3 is CASSYPGLFDTEAFF. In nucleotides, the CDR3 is TGTGCCAGCAGTTACCCGGGTCTGTTCGACACTGAAGCTTTCTTT.

The CDR3 DNA reads TGTGCCAGCAGTGCTCCAGTGGGGCCCTACGAGCAGTACTTC. Amino acids: CASSAPVGPYEQYF. The J gene is TRBJ2-7, the V gene TRBV28; perhaps TRBD1 as D (5 bases). V was clipped by 5 bases and J by 2 bases, with 13 bases between them. Germline assignment: CDR1 MDHEN and CDR2 SYDVKM. The CDR3 covers 14 residues.

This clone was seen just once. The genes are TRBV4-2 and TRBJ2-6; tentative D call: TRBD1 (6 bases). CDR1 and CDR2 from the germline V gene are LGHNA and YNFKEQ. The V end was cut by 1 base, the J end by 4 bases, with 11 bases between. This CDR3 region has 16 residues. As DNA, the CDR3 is TGTGCCAGCAGCCAAGGGGCAGGGGTCGGGGCCAACGTCCTGACTTTC. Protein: CASSQGAGVGANVLTF.

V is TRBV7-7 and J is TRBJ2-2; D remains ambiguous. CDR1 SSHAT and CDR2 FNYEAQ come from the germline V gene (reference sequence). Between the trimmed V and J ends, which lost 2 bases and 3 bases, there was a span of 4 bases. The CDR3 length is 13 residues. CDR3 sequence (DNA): TGTGCCAGCAGCTTATCAGACACCGGGGAGCTGTTTTTT. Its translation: CASSLSDTGELFF. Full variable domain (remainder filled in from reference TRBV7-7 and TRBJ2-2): GAGVSQSPRYKVTKRGQDVTLRCDPISSHATLYWYQQALGQGPEFLTYFNYEAQPDKSGLPSDRFSAERPEGSISTLTIQRTEQRDSAMYRCASSLSDTGELFFGEGSRLTVL.

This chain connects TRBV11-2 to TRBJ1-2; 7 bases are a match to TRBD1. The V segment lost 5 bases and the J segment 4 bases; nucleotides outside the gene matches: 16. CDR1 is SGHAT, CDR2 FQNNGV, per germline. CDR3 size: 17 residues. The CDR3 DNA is TGTGCCAGCAGCCGGGGGACAGCAAACGATCGAACCTATGGCTACACCTTC. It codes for CASSRGTANDRTYGYTF. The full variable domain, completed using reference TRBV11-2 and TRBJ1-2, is EAGVAQSPRYKIIEKRQSVAFWCNPISGHATLYWYQQILGQGPKLLIQFQNNGVVDDSQLPKDRFSAERLKGVDSTLKIQPAKLEDSAVYLCASSRGTANDRTYGYTFGSGTRLTVV.

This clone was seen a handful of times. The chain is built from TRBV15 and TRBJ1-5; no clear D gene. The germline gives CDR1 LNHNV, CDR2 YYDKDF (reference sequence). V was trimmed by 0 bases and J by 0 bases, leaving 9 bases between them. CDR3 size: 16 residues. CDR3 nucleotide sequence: TGTGCCACCAGCAGAGAGGTCAGAGATAGCAATCAGCCCCAGCATTTT. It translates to CATSREVRDSNQPQHF.

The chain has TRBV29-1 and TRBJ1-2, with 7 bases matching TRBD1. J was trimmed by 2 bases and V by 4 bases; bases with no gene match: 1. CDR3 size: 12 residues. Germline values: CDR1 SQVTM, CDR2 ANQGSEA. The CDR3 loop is CSVVTGNYGYTF. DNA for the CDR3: TGCAGCGTTGTGACAGGGAACTATGGCTACACCTTC.

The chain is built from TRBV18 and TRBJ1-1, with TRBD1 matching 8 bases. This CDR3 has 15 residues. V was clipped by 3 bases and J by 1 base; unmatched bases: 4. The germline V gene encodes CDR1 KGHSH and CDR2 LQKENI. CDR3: CASSPRGTGNTEAFF. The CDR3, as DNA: TGTGCCAGCTCACCCCGGGGGACAGGGAACACTGAAGCTTTCTTT.